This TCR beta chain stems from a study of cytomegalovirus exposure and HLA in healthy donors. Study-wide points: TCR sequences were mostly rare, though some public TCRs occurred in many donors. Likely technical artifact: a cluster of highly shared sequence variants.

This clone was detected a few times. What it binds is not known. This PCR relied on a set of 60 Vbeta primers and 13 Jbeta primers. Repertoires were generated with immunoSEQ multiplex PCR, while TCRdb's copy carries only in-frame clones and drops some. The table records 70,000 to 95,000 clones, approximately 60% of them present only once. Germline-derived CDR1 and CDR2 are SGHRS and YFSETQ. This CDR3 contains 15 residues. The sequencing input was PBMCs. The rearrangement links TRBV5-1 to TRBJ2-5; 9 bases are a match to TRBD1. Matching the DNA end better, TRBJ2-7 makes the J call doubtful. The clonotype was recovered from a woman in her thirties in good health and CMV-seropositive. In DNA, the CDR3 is TGCGCCAGCAGCCAACAGGACAGGGGAGGCTACGAGCAGTACTTC. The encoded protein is CASSQQDRGGYEQYF.